This T cell receptor beta chain was observed in a study of T cell repertoires in cytomegalovirus infection. Study-wide background: Public TCR beta signatures were indicative of both CMV infection and a matching HLA type.

TCRdb reprocessed the reads via MiXCR and lists one record per CDR3 protein. Of roughly 730,000 distinct CDR3 sequences listed, roughly a third are singletons. Trimming removed 5 bases from V and 4 bases from J, with 30 bases in between. The CDR3 totals 20 residues. Germline V gives CDR1 SGHVS, CDR2 FQNEAQ. This clonotype was seen more than once but under ten times. Its antigen remains unknown. The V call is TRBV7-8, the J call TRBJ2-1; possibly TRBD1 or TRBD2 for D (5 bases each). This clonotype was sampled from a human donor in good health (CMV status not recorded). Some clones in this sample may be carry-over from other donors' samples. The source was cultured PBMCs, collected from culture after CMV antigen stimulation. CDR3: CASSPTRVGSSSGAYNEQFF. Written as DNA, the CDR3 is TGTGCCAGCAGCCCCACGCGGGTGGGATCTAGCTCCGGGGCGTACAATGAGCAGTTCTTC.